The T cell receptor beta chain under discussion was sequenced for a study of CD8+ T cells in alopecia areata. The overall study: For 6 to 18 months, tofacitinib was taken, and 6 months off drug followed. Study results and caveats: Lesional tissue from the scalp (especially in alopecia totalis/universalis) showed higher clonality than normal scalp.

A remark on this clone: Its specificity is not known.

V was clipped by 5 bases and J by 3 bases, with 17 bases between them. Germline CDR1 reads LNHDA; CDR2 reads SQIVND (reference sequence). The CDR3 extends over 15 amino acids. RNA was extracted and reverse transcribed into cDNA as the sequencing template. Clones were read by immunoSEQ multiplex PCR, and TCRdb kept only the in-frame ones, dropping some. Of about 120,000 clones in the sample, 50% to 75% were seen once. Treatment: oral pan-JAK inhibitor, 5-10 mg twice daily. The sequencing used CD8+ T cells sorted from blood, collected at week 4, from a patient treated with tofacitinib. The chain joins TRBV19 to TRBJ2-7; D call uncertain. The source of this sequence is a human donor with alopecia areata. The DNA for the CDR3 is TGTGCCAGTAGTCCTAAAGGAGACTTAAGCTACGAGCAGTACTTC. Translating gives CASSPKGDLSYEQYF.